This T cell receptor (beta chain) was found in a study of blood T cell repertoires in COVID-19. V lost 2 bases, J lost 4 bases, and 8 bases lay in between. From germline, CDR1 is MNHEY and CDR2 SVGAGI. The CDR3 length is 13 residues. The data were produced by immunoSEQ multiplex PCR, yet TCRdb's version contains in-frame clones alone and is incomplete. The sample lists over 70,000 clones; 80% to 95% were seen once. The sequence came from a human donor with active COVID-19. The donor label of this sample is uncertain. The V gene is TRBV6-5, the J gene TRBJ2-5; D is unclear. Source material: peripheral blood. CDR3 coding DNA: TGTGCCAGCAGTTACAAAAGAGGAGAGACCCAGTACTTC. This codes for CASSYKRGETQYF.